This T cell receptor (beta chain) was observed in a study of blood T cell repertoires in COVID-19 (dated by TCRdb to the early 2020s). Context from the whole study: The collaborator samples originated in the United States, Italy and Spain and spanned the acute and convalescent phases of COVID-19. HLA class I and class II types, where available, came from metadata supplied by the sample provider rather than from assay-based typing. Nearly every sample came with metadata listing a de-identified subject ID, COVID-19 status, age in years and sex. The dataset comprised deeply sampled blood TCRbeta repertoires from subjects exposed to, actively infected with, or recovered from COVID-19. The material from the prospective study consisted of cDNA or gDNA derived from T cells, B-cell-depleted T cells, or PBMCs. Samples were obtained from the ongoing ImmuneRACE study (first 160 participants) and from approximately 1,200 subjects provided by 6 global collaborators. The repertoires were released in a freely available public database intended as a resource for research on the immune response to SARS-CoV-2. Overall study outcomes, separate from this receptor: The amount of clinical and demographic metadata varied by source and participant and was provided uncurated.

On this clone itself: Its cognate antigen has yet to be identified. The record has no base qualities; no much larger clone is one base away.

Whole blood was collected in K2EDTA tubes by collaborating institutions according to the institutions' own protocols. For TCRbeta analysis, collaborators shipped samples as frozen whole blood, isolated PBMCs, or DNA extracted from either of those sample types. Counted from cysteine to phenylalanine, this CDR3 has 12 amino acids. The read is trimmed to its CDR3 DNA, 36 bases read in frame from base 1. A distance of 4 bases separates the germline ends of V and J, which lose 2 bases and 5 bases respectively. The germline V gene encodes CDR1 SGHDT and CDR2 YYEEEE. TCRbeta CDR3 regions were amplified from genomic DNA by means of the immunoSEQ Assay, a bias-controlled multiplex PCR. As for the original processing: The number of nucleated cells in each sample was estimated by amplification of reference gene primers within the assay. To quantify the absolute abundance of each unique TCRbeta CDR3 rearrangement, sequence reads were collapsed and filtered. For each sample, productive Simpson clonality was calculated by taking the square root of Simpson's diversity index across productive rearrangements. The clones in this table, taken by TCRdb from immuneACCESS, are in-frame only. Not every clone is retained; where verified, under half of the shortfall comes from an unresolved V gene, and the cause of the rest is unknown. V and J calls and clone size are copied from that table; D and trimming were computed from the DNA. The sample table records under 200,000 clones; 90% to 95% of these occur just once. 0.53% of the sample lies in the top ten.

The chain couples TRBV5-6 to TRBJ2-2, with no reliable assignment of the D segment. Source material: peripheral blood. The receptor comes from a man between 45 and 60 years old with acute or convalescent COVID-19. The sequenced DNA is TGTGCCAGCAGCTTATATACCGGGGAGCTGTTTTTT. This yields the protein CASSLYTGELFF.